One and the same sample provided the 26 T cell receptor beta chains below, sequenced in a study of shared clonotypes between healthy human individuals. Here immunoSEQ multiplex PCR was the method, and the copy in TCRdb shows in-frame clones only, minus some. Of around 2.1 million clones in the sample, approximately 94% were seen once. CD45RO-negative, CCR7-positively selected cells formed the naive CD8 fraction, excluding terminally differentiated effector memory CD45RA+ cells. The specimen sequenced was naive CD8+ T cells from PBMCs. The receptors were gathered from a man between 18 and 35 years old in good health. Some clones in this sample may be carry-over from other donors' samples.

The CDR3 region has the DNA TGCGCCAGCAGCCAACGTCAACAACAGGTAAACTACGAGCAGTACTTC. This codes for CASSQRQQQVNYEQYF. The V gene is TRBV4-1, the J gene TRBJ2-5; D is possibly TRBD1 (5 bases). The assigned J gene may be wrong: the sequence end matches TRBJ2-7 better. The germline gives CDR1 MGHRA, CDR2 YSYEKL. The CDR3 is 16 residues long.

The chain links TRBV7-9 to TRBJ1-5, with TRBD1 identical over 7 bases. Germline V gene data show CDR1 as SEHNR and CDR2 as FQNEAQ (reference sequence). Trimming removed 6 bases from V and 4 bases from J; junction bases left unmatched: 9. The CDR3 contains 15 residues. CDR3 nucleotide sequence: TGTGCCAGCAGTTCCACAGGGGCCCTAAATCAGCCCCAGCATTTT. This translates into CASSSTGALNQPQHF.

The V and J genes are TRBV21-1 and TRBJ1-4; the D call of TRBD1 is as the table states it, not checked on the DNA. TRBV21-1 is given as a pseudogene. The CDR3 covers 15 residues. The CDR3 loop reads CASSTWTGMREKLFF. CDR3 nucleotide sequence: TGTGCCAGCAGCACCTGGACAGGGATGAGGGAAAAACTGTTTTTT.

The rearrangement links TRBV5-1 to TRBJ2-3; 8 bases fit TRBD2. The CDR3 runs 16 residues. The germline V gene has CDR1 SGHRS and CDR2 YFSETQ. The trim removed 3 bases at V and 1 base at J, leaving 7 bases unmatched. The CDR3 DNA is TGCGCCAGCAGCTGGAGCATAGCGGGGCGCACAGATACGCAGTATTTT. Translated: CASSWSIAGRTDTQYF. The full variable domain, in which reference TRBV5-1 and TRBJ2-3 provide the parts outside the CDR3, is KAGVTQTPRYLIKTRGQQVTLSCSPISGHRSVSWYQQTPGQGLQFLFEYFSETQRNKGNFPGRFSGRQFSNSRSEMNVSTLELGDSALYLCASSWSIAGRTDTQYFGPGTRLTVL.

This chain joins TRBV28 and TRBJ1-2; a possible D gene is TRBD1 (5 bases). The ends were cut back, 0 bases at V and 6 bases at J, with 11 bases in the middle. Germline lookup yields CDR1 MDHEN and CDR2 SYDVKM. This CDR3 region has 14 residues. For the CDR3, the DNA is TGTGCCAGCAGTTTATGGGGGGGTCCGGATGGCTACACCTTC. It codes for CASSLWGGPDGYTF.

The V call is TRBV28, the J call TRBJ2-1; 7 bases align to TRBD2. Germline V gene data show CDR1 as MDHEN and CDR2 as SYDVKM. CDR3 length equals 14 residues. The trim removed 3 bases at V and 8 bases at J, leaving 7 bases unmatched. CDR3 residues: CASSFGGSGDEQFF. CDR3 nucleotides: TGTGCCAGCAGTTTCGGCGGGAGTGGCGATGAGCAGTTCTTC. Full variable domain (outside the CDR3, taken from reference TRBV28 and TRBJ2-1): DVKVTQSSRYLVKRTGEKVFLECVQDMDHENMFWYRQDPGLGLRLIYFSYDVKMKEKGDIPEGYSVSREKKERFSLILESASTNQTSMYLCASSFGGSGDEQFFGPGTRLTVL.

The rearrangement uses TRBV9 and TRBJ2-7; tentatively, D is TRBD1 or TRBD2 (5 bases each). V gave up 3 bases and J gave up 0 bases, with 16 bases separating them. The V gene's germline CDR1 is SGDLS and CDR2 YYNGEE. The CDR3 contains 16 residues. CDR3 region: CASSAPVGTGSYEQYF. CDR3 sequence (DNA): TGTGCCAGCAGCGCCCCCGTCGGGACCGGCTCCTACGAGCAGTACTTC. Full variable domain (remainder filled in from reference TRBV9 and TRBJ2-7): DSGVTQTPKHLITATGQRVTLRCSPRSGDLSVYWYQQSLDQGLQFLIQYYNGEERAKGNILERFSAQQFPDLHSELNLSSLELGDSALYFCASSAPVGTGSYEQYFGPGTRLTVT.

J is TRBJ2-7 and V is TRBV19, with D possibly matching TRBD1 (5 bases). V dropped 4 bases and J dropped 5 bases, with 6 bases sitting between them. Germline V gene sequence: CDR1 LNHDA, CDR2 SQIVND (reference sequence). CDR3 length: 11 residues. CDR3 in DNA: TGTGCCAGTAGTACAGGGCACGAGCAGTACTTC. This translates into CASSTGHEQYF.

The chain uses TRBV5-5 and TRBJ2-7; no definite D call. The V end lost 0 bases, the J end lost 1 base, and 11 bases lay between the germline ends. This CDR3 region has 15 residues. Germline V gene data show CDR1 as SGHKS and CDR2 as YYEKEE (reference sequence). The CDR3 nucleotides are TGTGCCAGCAGCTTGGCGAGACTCGAATCCTACGAGCAGTACTTC. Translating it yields CASSLARLESYEQYF.

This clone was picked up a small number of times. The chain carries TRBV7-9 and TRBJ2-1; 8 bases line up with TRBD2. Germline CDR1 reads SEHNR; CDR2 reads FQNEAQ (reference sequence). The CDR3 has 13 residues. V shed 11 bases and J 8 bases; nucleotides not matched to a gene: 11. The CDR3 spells CAGQAGDNYEQFF. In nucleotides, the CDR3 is TGTGCCGGCCAAGCGGGAGACAACTATGAGCAGTTCTTC.

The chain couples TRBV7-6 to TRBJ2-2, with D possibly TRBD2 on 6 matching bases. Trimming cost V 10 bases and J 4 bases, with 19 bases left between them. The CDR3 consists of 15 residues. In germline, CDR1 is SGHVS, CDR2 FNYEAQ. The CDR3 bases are TGTGCCACCGATCCCTGGGGGGAGACCACCGGGGAGCTGTTTTTT. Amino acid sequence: CATDPWGETTGELFF.

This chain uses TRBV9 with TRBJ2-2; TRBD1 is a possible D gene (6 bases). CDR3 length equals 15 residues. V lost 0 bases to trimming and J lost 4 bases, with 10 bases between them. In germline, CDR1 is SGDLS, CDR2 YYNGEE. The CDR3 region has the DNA TGTGCCAGCAGCGTAGCAGGGGTTGTCACCGGGGAGCTGTTTTTT. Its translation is CASSVAGVVTGELFF.

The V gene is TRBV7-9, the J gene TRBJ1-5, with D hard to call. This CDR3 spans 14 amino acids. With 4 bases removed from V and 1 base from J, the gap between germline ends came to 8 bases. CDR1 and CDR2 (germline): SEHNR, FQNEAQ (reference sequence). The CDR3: CASSSGLSNQPQHF. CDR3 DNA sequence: TGTGCCAGCAGCTCTGGACTAAGCAATCAGCCCCAGCATTTT.

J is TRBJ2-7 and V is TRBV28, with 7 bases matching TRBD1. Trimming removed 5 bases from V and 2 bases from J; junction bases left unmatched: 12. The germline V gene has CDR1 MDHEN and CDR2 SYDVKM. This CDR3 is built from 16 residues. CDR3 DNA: TGTGCCAGCAGTCCCCCCGGGAAAGGGGGCACCTACGAGCAGTACTTC. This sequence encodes CASSPPGKGGTYEQYF.

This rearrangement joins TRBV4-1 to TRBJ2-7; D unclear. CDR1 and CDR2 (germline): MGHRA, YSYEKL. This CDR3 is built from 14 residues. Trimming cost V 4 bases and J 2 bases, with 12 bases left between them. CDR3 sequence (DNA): TGCGCCAGCAGCCTACGGGCGCGTACCTACGAGCAGTACTTC. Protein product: CASSLRARTYEQYF.

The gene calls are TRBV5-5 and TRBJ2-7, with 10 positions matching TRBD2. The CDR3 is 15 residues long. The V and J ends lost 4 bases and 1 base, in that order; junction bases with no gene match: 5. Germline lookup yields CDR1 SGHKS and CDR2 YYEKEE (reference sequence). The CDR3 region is CASSPRTSGSYEQYF. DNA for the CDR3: TGTGCCAGCAGCCCCAGGACTAGCGGATCCTACGAGCAGTACTTC.

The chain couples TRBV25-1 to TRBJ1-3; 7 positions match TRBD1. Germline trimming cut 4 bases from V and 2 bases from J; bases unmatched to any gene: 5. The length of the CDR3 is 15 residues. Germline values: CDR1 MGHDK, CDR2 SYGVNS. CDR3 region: CASSGQGAPGNTIYF. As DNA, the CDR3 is TGTGCCAGCAGTGGACAGGGAGCCCCTGGAAACACCATATATTTT.

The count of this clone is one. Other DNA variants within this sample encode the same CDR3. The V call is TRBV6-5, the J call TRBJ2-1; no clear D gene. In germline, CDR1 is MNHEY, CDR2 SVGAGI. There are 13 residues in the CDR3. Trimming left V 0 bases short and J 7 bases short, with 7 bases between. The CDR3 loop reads CASSYSGSNEQFF. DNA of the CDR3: TGTGCCAGCAGTTACTCGGGTTCAAATGAGCAGTTCTTC.

For the CDR3, the DNA is TGTGCCAGCAGCACGACAGGGTACGAAACTTTCTTT. This gives the protein CASSTTGYETFF. V is TRBV7-9 and J is TRBJ1-1; 7 nucleotides align to TRBD1. Germline V gives CDR1 SEHNR, CDR2 FQNEAQ (reference sequence). CDR3 length equals 12 residues. With 5 bases clipped from V and 12 bases from J, the junction kept 9 bases outside the gene matches.

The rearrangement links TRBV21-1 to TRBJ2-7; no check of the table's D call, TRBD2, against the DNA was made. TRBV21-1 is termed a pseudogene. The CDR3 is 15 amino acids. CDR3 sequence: CASSRKSRLGYEQYF. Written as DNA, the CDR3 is TGTGCCAGCAGTAGAAAATCTAGATTGGGCTACGAGCAGTACTTC.

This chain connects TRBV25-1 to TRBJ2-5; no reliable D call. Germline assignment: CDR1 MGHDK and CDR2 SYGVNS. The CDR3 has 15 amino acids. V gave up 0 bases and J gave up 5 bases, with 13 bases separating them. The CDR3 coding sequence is TGTGCCAGCAGTGAATACGGAAGGGAAGGGGAGACCCAGTACTTC. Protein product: CASSEYGREGETQYF.

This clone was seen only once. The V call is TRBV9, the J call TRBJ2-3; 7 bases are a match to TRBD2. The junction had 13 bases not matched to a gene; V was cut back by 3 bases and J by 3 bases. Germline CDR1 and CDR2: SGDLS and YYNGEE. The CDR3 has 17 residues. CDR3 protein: CASSAHSGGPITDTQYF. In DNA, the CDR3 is TGTGCCAGCAGCGCCCATTCGGGAGGCCCTATTACAGATACGCAGTATTTT.

CDR3 DNA sequence: TGTGCCAGCAGCTACGTTAGCGGGGGCGGTGAGCAGTTCTTC. Translated: CASSYVSGGGEQFF. This chain connects TRBV7-2 to TRBJ2-1; 9 positions agree with TRBD2. Germline V gene data show CDR1 as SGHTA and CDR2 as FQGNSA. The CDR3 runs 14 residues. With 4 bases clipped from V and 9 bases from J, the junction kept 7 bases outside the gene matches.

The CDR3 nucleotides read TGCGCCAGCAGTGAGCACTACCGAACTGAAGCTTTCTTT. Its translation is CASSEHYRTEAFF. The chain links TRBV10-2 to TRBJ1-1; no clear D gene. The CDR3 length is 13 residues. With 2 bases removed from V and 5 bases from J, the gap between germline ends came to 9 bases. Germline CDR1 reads WSHSY; CDR2 reads SAAADI.

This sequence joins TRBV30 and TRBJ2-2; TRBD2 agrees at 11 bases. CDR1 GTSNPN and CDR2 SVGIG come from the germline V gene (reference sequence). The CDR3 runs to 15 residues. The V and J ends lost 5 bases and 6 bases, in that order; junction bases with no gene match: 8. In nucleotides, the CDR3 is TGTGCCTGGGATAGTAGCGGGAGGGGCCCCGGGGAGCTGTTTTTT. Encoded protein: CAWDSSGRGPGELFF.

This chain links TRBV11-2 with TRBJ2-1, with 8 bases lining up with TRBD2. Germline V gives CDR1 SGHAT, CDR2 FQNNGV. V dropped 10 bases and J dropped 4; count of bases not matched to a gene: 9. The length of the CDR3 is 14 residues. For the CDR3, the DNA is TGTGCCACCCAGGCTAGCGGGTCATACAATGAGCAGTTCTTC. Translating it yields CATQASGSYNEQFF.